This T cell receptor (beta chain) stems from a study of blood T cell repertoires in COVID-19. At the level of the study: The samples span acute and convalescent COVID-19 from the United States, Italy and Spain. PBMCs, B-cell-depleted T cells, or T cells provided the cDNA or gDNA that made up the material.

This clone came up once. CDR3 length equals 14 residues. Germline V gene sequence: CDR1 KGHDR, CDR2 SFDVKD. V was clipped by 4 bases and J by 3 bases, with 9 bases between them. Authors' data handling: Using reference gene primer amplification, nucleated cell counts were estimated. Sequenced by immunoSEQ multiplex PCR; TCRdb stores in-frame clones only, minus some. V and J calls plus clone size are reproduced from that table; the DNA served to infer D and trimming. This table holds approximately 250,000 clones, about 85% found once. Sequenced: peripheral blood. The TCR was taken from a young man with active or convalescent COVID-19. The chain joins TRBV24-1 to TRBJ1-3; no clear D. For the CDR3, the DNA is TGTGCCACCAGTGACGCGGGAGATGGAAACACCATATATTTT. It is translated as CATSDAGDGNTIYF.